The rows below give T cell receptor beta chains drawn from one sample of a study of metastatic and nonmetastatic thyroid tumors. MiXCR reprocessed the PCR reads for TCRdb. The table has tens of thousands of clones, 20% to 25% seen once. Sequencing was carried out using blood. The origin of the receptors is a female donor with papillary thyroid cancer or a benign thyroid nodule (not recorded which). Some clones in this sample may be carry-over from other donors' samples. Each CDR3 is given with its conserved first and last residue. D genes are given only for firm matches. Not all rows give a size; the values are once, few, many and, for expanded clones, a class.

abundance: many; v_gene: TRBV11-2; d_gene: .; j_gene: TRBJ1-4; CDR3nt: TGTGCCAGCAGCTTAGATGGAGCAGGGGCCGAAAAACTGTTTTTT; CDR3aa: CASSLDGAGAEKLFF
abundance: many; v_gene: TRBV20-1; d_gene: .; j_gene: TRBJ1-2; CDR3nt: TGCAGTGCTAGAGGGCACGCTAACTATGGCTACACCTTC; CDR3aa: CSARGHANYGYTF
abundance: once; v_gene: TRBV20-1; d_gene: .; j_gene: TRBJ2-1; CDR3nt: TGCAGTGCTGACCGACTAGTGGGGGGGCCGAACTACAATGAGCAGTTCTTC; CDR3aa: CSADRLVGGPNYNEQFF
abundance: .; v_gene: TRBV11-2; d_gene: .; j_gene: TRBJ2-3; CDR3nt: TGTGCCAGCAGCTTAGATCAGGGAGCAGATACGCAGTATTTT; CDR3aa: CASSLDQGADTQYF
abundance: many; v_gene: TRBV2; d_gene: .; j_gene: TRBJ1-2; CDR3nt: TGTGCCGGCGAAGGCTACACCTTC; CDR3aa: CAGEGYTF
abundance: many; v_gene: TRBV28; d_gene: .; j_gene: TRBJ2-7; CDR3nt: TGTGCCAGCAGTTTGGGGCTTAAAGGCTCCTACGAGCAGTACTTC; CDR3aa: CASSLGLKGSYEQYF
abundance: few; v_gene: TRBV24-1; d_gene: TRBD1; j_gene: TRBJ2-3; CDR3nt: TGTGCCACCAGTGATTCGGCAGGGGGCGAGGATACGCAGTATTTT; CDR3aa: CATSDSAGGEDTQYF
abundance: medium-sized; v_gene: TRBV6-5; d_gene: .; j_gene: TRBJ2-7; CDR3nt: TGTGCCAGCAGTTACTTAAGCTCCTACGAGCAGTACTTC; CDR3aa: CASSYLSSYEQYF
abundance: .; v_gene: TRBV6-1; d_gene: .; j_gene: TRBJ1-1; CDR3nt: TGTGCCAGCAGAGTAGGAGCCCTCGATTGGGCTTTCTTT; CDR3aa: CASRVGALDWAFF
abundance: few; v_gene: TRBV10-3; d_gene: .; j_gene: TRBJ1-2; CDR3nt: TGTGCCATCAACGGTGGAGCTGGCTACACCTTC; CDR3aa: CAINGGAGYTF
abundance: many; v_gene: TRBV7-2; d_gene: TRBD2; j_gene: TRBJ2-7; CDR3nt: TGTGCCAGCAGCCGCGGGACTAGGTGGGAGCAGTACTTC; CDR3aa: CASSRGTRWEQYF
abundance: .; v_gene: TRBV12-3/TRBV12-4; d_gene: TRBD1; j_gene: TRBJ1-2; CDR3nt: TGTGCCAGCATACTTTCTTCAGGGGGCTATGGCTACACCTTC; CDR3aa: CASILSSGGYGYTF
abundance: many; v_gene: TRBV5-1; d_gene: .; j_gene: TRBJ1-1; CDR3nt: TGCGCCAGCAAAGGGGTGAACACTGAAGCTTTCTTT; CDR3aa: CASKGVNTEAFF
abundance: .; v_gene: TRBV6-1; d_gene: .; j_gene: TRBJ1-5; CDR3nt: TGTGCCAGCAGCCCGGGGCGGTTTAGCAATCAGCCCCAGCATTTT; CDR3aa: CASSPGRFSNQPQHF
abundance: many; v_gene: TRBV20-1; d_gene: .; j_gene: TRBJ1-1; CDR3nt: TGCAGTGCTAGTGGGGGAAGAACTGAAGCTTTCTTT; CDR3aa: CSASGGRTEAFF
abundance: many; v_gene: TRBV5-6; d_gene: .; j_gene: TRBJ1-1; CDR3nt: TGTGCCAGCAGCGGGATACGAGGGCGCACTGAAGCTTTCTTT; CDR3aa: CASSGIRGRTEAFF
abundance: many; v_gene: TRBV4-3; d_gene: .; j_gene: TRBJ1-1; CDR3nt: TGCGCCAGCAGCCGTCTGGGGCAGGCCGAAGCTTTCTTT; CDR3aa: CASSRLGQAEAFF
abundance: few; v_gene: TRBV28; d_gene: .; j_gene: TRBJ1-1; CDR3nt: TGTGCCAGCAGTTCCCCCGGACGGCTGAACACTGAAGCTTTCTTT; CDR3aa: CASSSPGRLNTEAFF
abundance: .; v_gene: TRBV20-1; d_gene: .; j_gene: TRBJ1-4; CDR3nt: TGCAGTGCTAGAGATTCAGGGCATTTCAGTTTGACTAATGAAAAACTGTTTTTT; CDR3aa: CSARDSGHFSLTNEKLFF
abundance: .; v_gene: TRBV5-4; d_gene: .; j_gene: TRBJ1-6; CDR3nt: TGTGCCAGCAGCTTGGGGCCCGGGGAGGATTCACCCCTCCACTTT; CDR3aa: CASSLGPGEDSPLHF
abundance: many; v_gene: TRBV20-1; d_gene: TRBD2; j_gene: TRBJ2-3; CDR3nt: TGCAGTGCAGCCGGGACTAGCGGGTTGAAGCCTACGCAGTATTTT; CDR3aa: CSAAGTSGLKPTQYF
abundance: .; v_gene: TRBV6-1; d_gene: .; j_gene: TRBJ2-7; CDR3nt: TGTGCCAGCACCCGGACAGTCCTGTACGAGCAGTACTTC; CDR3aa: CASTRTVLYEQYF
abundance: many; v_gene: TRBV4-1; d_gene: .; j_gene: TRBJ1-2; CDR3nt: TGCGCCAGCAGCCTTCACGTAGGTGGCGGCTACACCTTC; CDR3aa: CASSLHVGGGYTF
abundance: .; v_gene: TRBV7-6; d_gene: .; j_gene: TRBJ2-2; CDR3nt: TGTGCCAGCAGCCCGCCAATCGGGGAGCTGTTTTTT; CDR3aa: CASSPPIGELFF
abundance: once; v_gene: TRBV20-1; d_gene: .; j_gene: TRBJ2-7; CDR3nt: TGCAGTGCTAGTTACCTGGGGTCTGGTTACGAGGAGAACTTC; CDR3aa: CSASYLGSGYEENF
abundance: .; v_gene: TRBV5-4; d_gene: TRBD1; j_gene: TRBJ2-3; CDR3nt: TGTGCCAGCAGCTGGGACAGAGCTTACCCCGGGGATACGCAGTATTTT; CDR3aa: CASSWDRAYPGDTQYF
abundance: many; v_gene: TRBV12-3/TRBV12-4; d_gene: .; j_gene: TRBJ2-2; CDR3nt: TGTGCCAGCAGCGGAGTTATCGGGGAGCTGTTTTTT; CDR3aa: CASSGVIGELFF
abundance: .; v_gene: TRBV20-1; d_gene: TRBD1; j_gene: TRBJ2-1; CDR3nt: TGCAGTGCGGGGGACAGTTACAATGAGCAGTTCTTC; CDR3aa: CSAGDSYNEQFF
abundance: many; v_gene: TRBV2; d_gene: TRBD1; j_gene: TRBJ1-6; CDR3nt: TGTGCCAGCAGTGTCTTGGGGACAGGGCTTAATTCACCCCTCCACTTT; CDR3aa: CASSVLGTGLNSPLHF
abundance: few; v_gene: TRBV6-6; d_gene: .; j_gene: TRBJ2-5; CDR3nt: TGTGCCAGCAGTTACTCGGTATTCCAAGAGACCCAGTACTTC; CDR3aa: CASSYSVFQETQYF
abundance: many; v_gene: TRBV29-1; d_gene: .; j_gene: TRBJ1-2; CDR3nt: TGCAGCGTTGAACACAGTAACTATGGCTACACCTTC; CDR3aa: CSVEHSNYGYTF
abundance: .; v_gene: TRBV5-4; d_gene: .; j_gene: TRBJ2-7; CDR3nt: TGTGCCAGCAGTACCCGACAGGACTCGCACGAGCAGTACTTC; CDR3aa: CASSTRQDSHEQYF
abundance: few; v_gene: TRBV3-1; d_gene: TRBD1; j_gene: TRBJ1-4; CDR3nt: TGTGCCAGCCGACAGGGGGCTTTTGAAAAACTGTTTTTT; CDR3aa: CASRQGAFEKLFF
abundance: .; v_gene: TRBV11-2; d_gene: .; j_gene: TRBJ1-1; CDR3nt: TGTGCCAGCAGCTTAGGGCTGGAGAACACTGAAGCTTTCTTT; CDR3aa: CASSLGLENTEAFF
abundance: few; v_gene: TRBV12-3/TRBV12-4; d_gene: .; j_gene: TRBJ1-5; CDR3nt: TGTGCCAGCAGTGGAGGAGGGCAGCCCCAGCATTTT; CDR3aa: CASSGGGQPQHF
abundance: few; v_gene: TRBV20-1; d_gene: TRBD1; j_gene: TRBJ2-3; CDR3nt: TGCAGTGCTATATCACAACAACCGGGACAGATCACAGATACGCAGTATTTT; CDR3aa: CSAISQQPGQITDTQYF
abundance: .; v_gene: TRBV20-1; d_gene: .; j_gene: TRBJ2-1; CDR3nt: TGCAGTGCCCTAGAACTCGGGTCAAGGACACACAATGAGCAGTTCTTC; CDR3aa: CSALELGSRTHNEQFF
abundance: many; v_gene: TRBV7-8; d_gene: .; j_gene: TRBJ1-4; CDR3nt: TGTGCCAGCAGCTTAGCGCAGGACAGAAAACTGTTTTTT; CDR3aa: CASSLAQDRKLFF
abundance: few; v_gene: TRBV19; d_gene: .; j_gene: TRBJ1-1; CDR3nt: TGTGCCAGTAGCCCGGACCGCTTGACCACTGAAGCTTTCTTT; CDR3aa: CASSPDRLTTEAFF
abundance: .; v_gene: TRBV11-2; d_gene: .; j_gene: TRBJ2-2; CDR3nt: TGTGCTAGCAGCTTTGGAGGGGGTGCGAACACCGGGGAGCTGTTTTTT; CDR3aa: CASSFGGGANTGELFF
abundance: .; v_gene: TRBV11-3; d_gene: .; j_gene: TRBJ2-3; CDR3nt: TGTGCCAGCAGCTTAATGCGCCAGAGCACAGATACGCAGTATTTT; CDR3aa: CASSLMRQSTDTQYF